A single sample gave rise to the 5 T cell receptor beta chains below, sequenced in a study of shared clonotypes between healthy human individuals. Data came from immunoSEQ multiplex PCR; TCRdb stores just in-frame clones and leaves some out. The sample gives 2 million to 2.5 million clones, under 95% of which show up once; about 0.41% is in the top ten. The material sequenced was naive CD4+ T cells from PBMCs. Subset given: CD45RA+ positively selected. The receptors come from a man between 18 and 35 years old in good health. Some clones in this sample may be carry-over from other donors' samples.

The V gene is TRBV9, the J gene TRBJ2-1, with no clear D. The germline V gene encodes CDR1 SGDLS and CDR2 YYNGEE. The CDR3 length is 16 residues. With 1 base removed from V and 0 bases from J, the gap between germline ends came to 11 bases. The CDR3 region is CASSVTPTSSYNEQFF. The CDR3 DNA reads TGTGCCAGCAGCGTAACGCCCACAAGCTCCTACAATGAGCAGTTCTTC.

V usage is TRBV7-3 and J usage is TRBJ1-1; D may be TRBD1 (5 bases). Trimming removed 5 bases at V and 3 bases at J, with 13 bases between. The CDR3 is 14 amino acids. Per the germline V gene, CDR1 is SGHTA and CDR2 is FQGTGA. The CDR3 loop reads CASSPLGGHTEAFF. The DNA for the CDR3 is TGTGCCAGCAGCCCTCTCGGGGGACACACTGAAGCTTTCTTT. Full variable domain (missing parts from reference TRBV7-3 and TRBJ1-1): GAGVSQTPSNKVTEKGKYVELRCDPISGHTALYWYRQSLGQGPEFLIYFQGTGAADDSGLPNDRFFAVRPEGSVSTLKIQRTERGDSAVYLCASSPLGGHTEAFFGQGTRLTVV.

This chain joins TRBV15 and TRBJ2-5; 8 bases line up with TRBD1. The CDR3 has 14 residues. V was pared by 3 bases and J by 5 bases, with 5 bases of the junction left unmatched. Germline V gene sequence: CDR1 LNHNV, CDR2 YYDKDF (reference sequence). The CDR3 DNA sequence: TGTGCCACCAGCAGTGCAGGGGGCCGGGAGACCCAGTACTTC. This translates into CATSSAGGRETQYF.

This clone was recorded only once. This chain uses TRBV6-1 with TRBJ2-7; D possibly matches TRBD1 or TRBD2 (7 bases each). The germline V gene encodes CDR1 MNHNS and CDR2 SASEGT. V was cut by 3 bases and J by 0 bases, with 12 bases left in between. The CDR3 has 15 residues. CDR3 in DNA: TGTGCCAGCAGTGAGGGAGGGGGCGCCTCCTACGAGCAGTACTTC. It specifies CASSEGGGASYEQYF.

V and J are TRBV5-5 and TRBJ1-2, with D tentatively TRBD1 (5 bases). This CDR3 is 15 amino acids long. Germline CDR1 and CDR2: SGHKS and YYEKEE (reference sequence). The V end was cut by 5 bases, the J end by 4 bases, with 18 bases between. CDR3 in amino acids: CASRSGLGDSYGYTF. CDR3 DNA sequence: TGTGCCAGCAGGTCCGGTTTAGGGGATTCCTATGGCTACACCTTC.